This TCR beta chain was documented in a study of T-cell reconstitution after alpha-beta-depleted transplantation in children. Notes on the study in general: Several hundred graft clones that had expanded were reportedly the source of alpha-beta T cells about two months after transplant. Surviving recipient cells, namely T cells and thymic progenitors, were the source of high day-60 TCRbeta diversity in some patients. Newly made T cells mostly supplied T-cell counts and diversity one year after transplant.

Of note for this clonotype: Its matching antigen is unknown. This may stem from a read error, because a much larger clone lies one nucleotide away.

Unique molecular identifiers were incorporated during preparation of the TCRbeta library. From the PCR reads, TCRdb called clonotypes with MiXCR, one entry per CDR3 protein. The sample contains about 280,000 distinct CDR3 sequences, 11% of which appear only once. In germline, CDR1 is LNHDA, CDR2 SQIVND (reference sequence). CDR3 length equals 16 residues. This chain uses TRBV19 with TRBJ2-1; D is possibly TRBD2 (5 bases). Source: peripheral blood, taken 180 days after TCRalphabeta/CD19-depleted stem cell transplant. The sequence derives from a male patient aged 2-9 years who had a stem cell transplant for chronic granulomatous disease, so the T cells may come from the graft donor. The CDR3 sequence: CASSIGWRTSSNEQFF. DNA of the CDR3: TGTGCCAGTAGTATTGGTTGGAGGACTTCCTCCAATGAGCAGTTCTTC.